One sample yielded the 29 T cell receptor beta chains listed below, sequenced in a study of CD8+ T cells in alopecia areata. Reverse transcribed after extraction, RNA yielded cDNA as the sequencing template. Clones were read by immunoSEQ multiplex PCR, and TCRdb kept only the in-frame ones, dropping some. The sample has 100,000 to 150,000 clones; about 50% are singletons. The material sequenced was NKG2D-low CD8+ T cells sorted from blood. Receptor source: a human donor with alopecia areata.

V is TRBV7-6 and J is TRBJ1-1, with D hard to call. CDR1 and CDR2 from the germline V gene are SGHVS and FNYEAQ. V shed 5 bases and J shed 0 bases, with 7 bases lying between them. This CDR3 is built from 13 residues. DNA of the CDR3: TGTGCCAGCAGCCGCCGGTTGAACACTGAAGCTTTCTTT. Its translation: CASSRRLNTEAFF.

This clone was recorded only once. This chain links TRBV27 with TRBJ1-3; TRBD1 might be the D (5 bases). Germline CDR1 reads MNHEY; CDR2 reads SMNVEV (reference sequence). Trimming took 6 bases from V and 2 from J, leaving 11 bases between them. The length of the CDR3 is 14 residues. Written as DNA, the CDR3 is TGTGCCAGCAGCCCGGCGGGGCCTGGAAACACCATATATTTT. This sequence encodes CASSPAGPGNTIYF.

This chain joins TRBV27 and TRBJ1-1; D unresolved. Deletions cut 5 bases from V and 1 base from J, with 8 bases between. The germline gives CDR1 MNHEY, CDR2 SMNVEV (reference sequence). The CDR3 contains 13 residues. CDR3 residues: CASSPSANTEAFF. As DNA, the CDR3 is TGTGCCAGCAGTCCTTCAGCGAACACTGAAGCTTTCTTT.

The V call is TRBV5-6, the J call TRBJ2-7, with 7 positions matching TRBD2. Trimming took 4 bases from V and 4 from J; bases not matched to a gene: 8. Germline V gene data show CDR1 as SGHDT and CDR2 as YYEEEE. The CDR3 runs to 14 residues. The CDR3 loop is CASSLRGGRYEQYF. The CDR3 coding sequence is TGTGCCAGCAGCCTTCGGGGAGGGAGGTACGAGCAGTACTTC.

This chain joins TRBV2 and TRBJ2-7; D may be TRBD1 (5 bases). The CDR3 spans 12 residues. The germline V gene has CDR1 SNHLY and CDR2 FYNNEI. V was shortened by 4 bases and J by 7 bases, with 11 bases between the two germline ends. CDR3 sequence (DNA): TGTGCCAGCAGTGGAAAGCCAGGGGAGCAGTACTTC. Amino acids: CASSGKPGEQYF. The whole variable domain, remainder taken from reference TRBV2 and TRBJ2-7, is EPEVTQTPSHQVTQMGQEVILRCVPISNHLYFYWYRQILGQKVEFLVSFYNNEISEKSEIFDDQFSVERPDGSNFTLKIRSTKLEDSAMYFCASSGKPGEQYFGPGTRLTVT.

The V call is TRBV20-1, the J call TRBJ2-7; D is ambiguous. The germline V and J ends were trimmed by 4 bases and 6 bases, with 10 bases remaining between them. Germline CDR1 DFQATT, CDR2 SNEGSKA (reference sequence). CDR3 length equals 11 residues. The CDR3 DNA sequence: TGCAGTGCTAATGGGTTTGGCGAGCAGTACTTC. Translation gives CSANGFGEQYF.

Of note for this clone: This sample includes further DNA sequences coding for the same CDR3. The chain uses TRBV27 and TRBJ2-1; D remains ambiguous. Germline-derived CDR1 and CDR2 are MNHEY and SMNVEV (reference sequence). V was clipped by 2 bases and J by 8 bases, with 4 bases between them. The CDR3 sequence is 11 residues long. DNA for the CDR3: TGTGCCAGCAGTTTAGGCTATGAGCAGTTCTTC. This gives the protein CASSLGYEQFF.

This rearrangement joins TRBV30 to TRBJ2-7; tentative D call: TRBD1 (6 bases). The CDR3 has 16 residues. CDR1 is GTSNPN and CDR2 is SVGIG in the germline V gene (reference sequence). V lost 1 base and J 3 bases, leaving 19 bases between the germline ends. The CDR3 nucleotides read TGTGCCTGGAGTGATGTCAGCAGGGGCCGCAGCTACGAGCAGTACTTC. Protein: CAWSDVSRGRSYEQYF.

CDR3 region: CATTGLAGVKDEQFF. The CDR3 DNA reads TGTGCCACCACTGGACTAGCGGGAGTAAAAGATGAGCAGTTCTTC. The chain links TRBV15 to TRBJ2-1; TRBD2 aligns across 13 bases. Trimming cost V 7 bases and J 8 bases; bases outside gene matches: 8. Germline lookup yields CDR1 LNHNV and CDR2 YYDKDF (reference sequence). This CDR3 is built from 15 residues.

The chain links TRBV9 to TRBJ2-7; D is perhaps TRBD1 (6 bases). This CDR3 region has 13 residues. Per germline, CDR1 SGDLS and CDR2 YYNGEE. V gave up 0 bases and J gave up 3 bases, with 7 bases separating them. In DNA form, the CDR3 reads TGTGCCAGCAGCGTAGGACAGGACTACGAGCAGTACTTC. Amino acid sequence: CASSVGQDYEQYF.

V gene TRBV5-1 combines with J gene TRBJ2-2, with D possibly matching TRBD1 (6 bases). The germline V gene has CDR1 SGHRS and CDR2 YFSETQ. The CDR3 length is 12 residues. Trimming removed 7 bases from V and 6 bases from J, with 10 bases in between. As DNA, the CDR3 is TGCGCCAGCGCAGGGGTGGCCGGGGAGCTGTTTTTT. Translation gives CASAGVAGELFF.

V gene TRBV29-1 combines with J gene TRBJ1-1; D remains ambiguous. CDR3 length equals 15 residues. The V end was cut by 3 bases, the J end by 4 bases, with 18 bases between. The germline gives CDR1 SQVTM, CDR2 ANQGSEA. The chain's CDR3 is CSVETGELLVTEAFF. As DNA, the CDR3 is TGCAGCGTTGAGACCGGCGAATTACTGGTCACTGAAGCTTTCTTT.

The rearrangement links TRBV29-1 to TRBJ2-1; 11 bases align to TRBD1. Per germline, CDR1 SQVTM and CDR2 ANQGSEA. V lost 8 bases to trimming and J lost 7 bases; unmatched junction nucleotides: 13. This CDR3 has 15 residues. CDR3: CSLRVGTGGSNEQFF. The CDR3 coding sequence is TGCAGCCTCCGCGTCGGGACAGGGGGATCAAATGAGCAGTTCTTC.

This clone has more than one count but fewer than ten. Other DNA sequences of this sample code for an identical CDR3. The V call is TRBV29-1, the J call TRBJ1-2; no firm D call. The germline CDR1 and CDR2 sequences are SQVTM and ANQGSEA. This CDR3 is 10 amino acids long. V lost 1 base and J 6 bases, leaving 3 bases between the germline ends. CDR3 residues: CSVEGNGYTF. DNA of the CDR3: TGCAGCGTTGAAGGGAATGGCTACACCTTC.

J is TRBJ2-7 and V is TRBV6-6; D tentatively reads TRBD1 or TRBD2 (5 bases each). V shed 10 bases and J shed 2 bases, with 18 bases lying between them. Germline V gene data show CDR1 as MNHNY and CDR2 as SVGAGI (reference sequence). The CDR3 extends over 14 amino acids. The CDR3 loop is CATMAGTETYEQYF. The CDR3 DNA reads as TGTGCCACCATGGCCGGGACCGAAACCTACGAGCAGTACTTC.

This clone was seen more than once but under ten times. V usage is TRBV29-1 and J usage is TRBJ2-1, with 8 bases fitting TRBD1. Germline V gene lookup returns CDR1 SQVTM and CDR2 ANQGSEA. V shed 7 bases and J 6 bases; nucleotides not matched to a gene: 8. The CDR3 has 13 amino acids. CDR3 region: CSGPRTGSNEQFF. The CDR3, as DNA: TGCAGCGGCCCACGGACAGGGTCCAATGAGCAGTTCTTC.

This chain connects TRBV5-4 to TRBJ2-7; 9 bases are a match to TRBD1. Germline CDR1 SGHNT, CDR2 YYREEE (reference sequence). The ends lost 4 bases at V and 3 bases at J; junction bases unmatched: 8. This CDR3 is built from 15 residues. CDR3 bases: TGTGCCAGCAGCCTAGTACAGGGGGCGGTCTACGAGCAGTACTTC. This gives the protein CASSLVQGAVYEQYF.

DNA for the CDR3: TGTGCCTGGAGGGCAGGGACAGGGGGGTCGGATGAGCAGTTCTTC. Encoded protein: CAWRAGTGGSDEQFF. The chain combines TRBV30 with TRBJ2-1, with 11 positions matching TRBD1. Unmatched junction bases numbered 9, after V lost 3 bases and J lost 8 bases. Germline V CDR1 and CDR2: GTSNPN, SVGIG (reference sequence). This CDR3 comprises 15 residues.

The rearrangement links TRBV6-5 to TRBJ2-7; D is uncertain. Trimming left V 6 bases short and J 2 bases short, with 8 bases between. CDR1 MNHEY and CDR2 SVGAGI come from the germline V gene. CDR3 length: 12 amino acids. CDR3 sequence (DNA): TGTGCCAGCAGCCCAGGAACCTACGAGCAGTACTTC. Translating gives CASSPGTYEQYF.

The rearrangement uses TRBV5-1 and TRBJ1-2; no clear D gene. Germline V gene lookup returns CDR1 SGHRS and CDR2 YFSETQ. The CDR3 sequence is 13 residues long. Between the trimmed V and J ends, which lost 4 bases and 8 bases, there was a span of 15 bases. The chain's CDR3 is CASSIRSGEGYTF. For the CDR3, the DNA is TGCGCCAGCAGCATCCGTTCCGGGGAAGGCTACACCTTC.

This clone turned up a few times. This chain connects TRBV29-1 to TRBJ2-6, with a possible D match to TRBD2 (6 bases). The length of the CDR3 is 17 residues. Germline lookup yields CDR1 SQVTM and CDR2 ANQGSEA. Trimming took off 5 bases at V and 0 bases at J, with 17 bases between the two ends. The CDR3: CSVIPRDSLSGANVLTF. In nucleotides, the CDR3 is TGCAGCGTTATCCCTAGGGACTCACTCTCTGGGGCCAACGTCCTGACTTTC.

This clone was seen a handful of times. The gene calls are TRBV29-1 and TRBJ2-5, with no clear D. The length of the CDR3 is 13 residues. Germline CDR1 reads SQVTM; CDR2 reads ANQGSEA. V lost 3 bases, J lost 4 bases, and 12 bases lay in between. The CDR3, as DNA: TGCAGCGTTGATGAAGGGTACTCAGAGACCCAGTACTTC. This gives the protein CSVDEGYSETQYF.

The DNA for the CDR3 is TGTGCCAGCAGAGTTACAGGGGGGTTTGGCTACACCTTC. Protein product: CASRVTGGFGYTF. This chain connects TRBV25-1 to TRBJ1-2; TRBD1 matches at 8 bases. The J segment lost 7 bases and the V segment lost 6 bases, leaving 7 bases of the junction unmatched. Germline CDR1 and CDR2: MGHDK and SYGVNS. The CDR3 runs 13 residues.

This chain connects TRBV28 to TRBJ2-7, with D perhaps matching TRBD1 (6 bases). This CDR3 contains 16 residues. CDR1 and CDR2 (germline): MDHEN, SYDVKM. V lost 6 bases, J lost 0 bases, and 18 bases lay in between. The CDR3 DNA reads TGTGCCAGCAGCCCCGGATGGGGGCCTAGCTCCTACGAGCAGTACTTC. It translates to CASSPGWGPSSYEQYF.

CDR3 coding DNA: TGTGCCAGCAGCCCTGGGACTAGCGGTAATGAGCAGTTCTTC. Amino acids: CASSPGTSGNEQFF. The chain uses TRBV13 and TRBJ2-1; 11 bases align to TRBD2. Per germline, CDR1 PRHDT and CDR2 FYEKMQ (reference sequence). V lost 5 bases to trimming and J lost 7 bases; unmatched junction nucleotides: 4. This CDR3 is built from 14 residues.

About this clone itself: The same CDR3 is also encoded by other DNA sequences in this sample. V usage is TRBV20-1 and J usage is TRBJ2-5; D call uncertain. The CDR3 length is 10 residues. V dropped 5 bases and J dropped 5 bases, with 6 bases sitting between them. CDR1 and CDR2 from the germline V gene are DFQATT and SNEGSKA (reference sequence). CDR3 coding DNA: TGCAGTGCTCCTAGGGAGACCCAGTACTTC. Its translation is CSAPRETQYF.

This chain links TRBV4-1 with TRBJ2-3, with D perhaps TRBD1 (7 bases). Germline V CDR1 and CDR2: MGHRA, YSYEKL. The CDR3 has 18 amino acids. Trimming cost V 3 bases and J 0 bases, with 19 bases left between them. The CDR3 loop is CASSHPKRTGGSTDTQYF. The CDR3 bases are TGCGCCAGCAGCCACCCCAAACGGACAGGAGGGAGCACAGATACGCAGTATTTT.

This clone was counted only a few times. The rearrangement uses TRBV29-1 and TRBJ2-3; a possible D gene is TRBD1 (8 bases). Germline V gives CDR1 SQVTM, CDR2 ANQGSEA. There are 14 residues in the CDR3. V lost 7 bases and J lost 5, with 19 bases in between. The CDR3 coding sequence is TGCAGCGCCTACAGGGGGGGGATAGGAGATACGCAGTATTTT. Protein sequence: CSAYRGGIGDTQYF.

The CDR3 loop is CASSPGNTGELFF. Here the CDR3 DNA reads TGCGCCAGCAGCCCAGGAAACACCGGGGAGCTGTTTTTT. The chain combines TRBV4-1 with TRBJ2-2; the D is unclear. V lost 4 bases and J 2 bases, leaving 5 bases between the germline ends. This CDR3 contains 13 residues. CDR1 MGHRA and CDR2 YSYEKL come from the germline V gene.